The 16 T cell receptor beta chains given below trace back to one sample, sequenced in a study of tumor-infiltrating lymphocytes in oesophageal squamous cell carcinoma. TCRdb passed the PCR reads through MiXCR, listing each CDR3 protein once. Here the sample spans roughly 3,700 distinct CDR3 sequences, 11% to 15% being singletons. Material: esophageal tumor tissue. These receptors all stem from a male donor with esophageal squamous cell carcinoma.

Worth noting for this clonotype: One end of the junction does not line up with germline, which may come from a read error. The chain couples TRBV9 to TRBJ1-6; TRBD1 agrees at 9 bases. The CDR3 consists of 15 residues. Per germline, CDR1 SGDLS and CDR2 YYNGEE. CDR3 protein: CASSLQGAGNSPLHF. The CDR3 DNA is TGTGCCAGCAGCCTACAGGGGGCGGGAAATTCACCCCTCCACTTC.

This clonotype is labeled large (0.1 to 1%). The chain employs TRBV7-9 and TRBJ2-5; D not certain. The V gene's germline CDR1 is SEHNR and CDR2 FQNEAQ (reference sequence). The germline V and J ends were trimmed by 1 base and 5 bases, with 5 bases remaining between them. The CDR3 is made up of 12 amino acids. CDR3 DNA sequence: TGTGCCAGCAGCTTAGTGGCTGAGACCCAGTACTTC. It translates to CASSLVAETQYF.

The table lists this clonotype with many counts. This rearrangement joins TRBV5-5 to TRBJ2-1; 11 nucleotides line up with TRBD2. The CDR3 length is 15 residues. The V gene's germline CDR1 is SGHKS and CDR2 YYEKEE (reference sequence). After removal of 2 bases from V and 12 bases from J, the junction contained 10 bases not matched to a gene. The CDR3 loop reads CASSFVLAGAWGQFF. In nucleotides, the CDR3 is TGTGCCAGCAGCTTTGTACTAGCGGGGGCTTGGGGGCAGTTCTTC.

This clonotype was recorded at least ten times. In this CDR3 the conserved last residue, phenylalanine or tryptophan, is missing, so a read error is likely. Because the CDR3's place on the DNA is in doubt, the DNA is left out and the CDR3 is given as listed by TCRdb. The chain uses TRBV7-2 and TRBJ2-7; the table's D gene call, TRBD1, was not cross checked with the DNA. The CDR3 extends over 18 residues, inclusive of both ends. Germline V gives CDR1 SGHTA, CDR2 FQGNSA. CDR3 amino acids: CASSLVQGAHNYGYTFGS.

This clonotype counts as medium-sized. A read error may be the cause here, since a much bigger clone is one base away. The chain uses TRBV7-6 and TRBJ2-5, with 14 bases aligning to TRBD2. V lost 5 bases and J lost 11; bases outside the gene matches: 22. The CDR3 totals 19 residues. The germline V gene has CDR1 SGHVS and CDR2 FNYEAQ. The CDR3 DNA follows: TGTGCCAGCAGCCCCGCGCGAAGACTAGCGGGGGGGCGTTACAATGAGCAGTACTTC. Its translation is CASSPARRLAGGRYNEQYF.

This clonotype showed up many times. The chain couples TRBV27 to TRBJ2-7; 7 positions match TRBD1. Germline V gene sequence: CDR1 MNHEY, CDR2 SMNVEV (reference sequence). V was pared by 3 bases and J by 5 bases, with 7 bases of the junction left unmatched. The CDR3 is 14 amino acids. The CDR3 is CASSFSRGYHEQYF. In nucleotides, the CDR3 is TGTGCCAGCAGTTTCAGCAGGGGGTATCACGAGCAGTACTTC.

Concerning this clonotype itself: One base away lies a much larger clone, so this may be a sequencing read error. The chain joins TRBV28 to TRBJ2-1; D gene ambiguous. The CDR3 consists of 11 residues. Germline assignment: CDR1 MDHEN and CDR2 SYDVKM. V was pared by 5 bases and J by 10 bases, with 9 bases between. The CDR3 loop reads CASSRLYEQFF. In DNA, the CDR3 is TGTGCCAGCAGTAGACTGTACGAGCAGTTCTTC.

The genes are TRBV12-3 or TRBV12-4 and TRBJ2-6; the D is unclear. The J call may be incorrect, as the DNA end agrees better with TRBJ2-7. The CDR3 spans 15 residues. CDR3 bases: TGTGTCGGCAGCCGACCCGCCGGATCTAACTACGAGCAGTACTTC. This encodes CVGSRPAGSNYEQYF.

Many counts were recorded for this clonotype. The genes are TRBV27 and TRBJ2-4; tentatively, D is TRBD2 (5 bases). CDR3 length: 14 residues. V lost 2 bases, J lost 3 bases, and 8 bases lay in between. Per germline, CDR1 MNHEY and CDR2 SMNVEV (reference sequence). The chain's CDR3 is CASSLTGIKNIQYF. The CDR3 DNA reads as TGTGCCAGCAGTTTAACGGGGATCAAAAACATTCAGTACTTC.

This clonotype was seen ten or more times. A much larger clone lies a single base off, so this may be a read error. The chain combines TRBV24-1 with TRBJ2-5; 9 nucleotides line up with TRBD1. CDR3 size: 16 residues. The germline CDR1 and CDR2 sequences are KGHDR and SFDVKD. The ends lost 4 bases at V and 11 bases at J; junction bases unmatched: 16. CDR3 DNA sequence: TGTGCCACCAGTGACCGTCCGGGACAGGGAGGCAATGAGCAGTACTTC. Translating gives CATSDRPGQGGNEQYF.

This clonotype was observed many times. The V call is TRBV5-1, the J call TRBJ2-7; 7 nucleotides match TRBD1. The last part of the DNA fits TRBJ1-6 better; the J call may be wrong. The CDR3 has 14 amino acids. The germline CDR1 and CDR2 sequences are SGHRS and YFSETQ. The CDR3 nucleotides are TGCGCCAGCAGCTTGGTAACAGGGGAATCACCCCTCCACTTT. Protein sequence: CASSLVTGESPLHF.

In its sample, this clonotype was seen many times. This chain connects TRBV5-1 to TRBJ2-7; D unclear. Germline-derived CDR1 and CDR2 are SGHRS and YFSETQ. Trimming took 3 bases from V and 3 from J, leaving 4 bases between them. The CDR3 has 11 residues. The DNA for the CDR3 is TGCGCCAGCAGCTGGGGCTACGAGCAGTACTTC. Its protein is CASSWGYEQYF.

This clonotype was found many times. The chain employs TRBV19 and TRBJ1-2; 7 bases are a match to TRBD1. After removal of 3 bases from V and 4 bases from J, the junction contained 8 bases not matched to a gene. CDR1 is LNHDA, CDR2 SQIVND, per germline (reference sequence). CDR3 length: 15 residues. CDR3 protein: CASSIYGTVSYGYTF. The CDR3 DNA follows: TGTGCCAGTAGTATTTATGGGACAGTCTCCTATGGCTACACCTTC.

This clonotype is judged medium-sized. The rearrangement links TRBV7-8 to TRBJ2-3; D unclear. Germline CDR1 SGHVS, CDR2 FQNEAQ. V was trimmed by 3 bases and J by 5 bases, leaving 12 bases between them. The CDR3 totals 14 residues. DNA of the CDR3: TGTGCCAGCAGCTTTCGAGCAACTGAAGATACGCAGTATTTT. This gives the protein CASSFRATEDTQYF.

Worth noting for this clonotype: This likely comes from a read error, as the CDR3 has no conserved phenylalanine or tryptophan at its end. Because the CDR3's place on the DNA is in doubt, the DNA is left out and the CDR3 is given as listed by TCRdb. The V and J genes are TRBV7-2 and TRBJ2-3; whether TRBD2, the table's D call, matches the DNA was not checked. The CDR3 spans 16 residues, counting both ends. Germline assignment: CDR1 SGHTA and CDR2 FQGNSA. The CDR3 is CASSLRGGTYEQYFGP.

In the case of this clonotype: The CDR3 carries no conserved terminal phenylalanine or tryptophan, so it likely arises from a read error. The DNA is left out, because the CDR3 cannot be placed on it with certainty; the CDR3 is given as TCRdb lists it. CDR3 sequence reads: CTSSPLGAVYGYTG. The chain is built from TRBV7-6 and TRBJ1-2; no check of the table's D call, TRBD1, against the DNA was made. The length of the CDR3 is 14 amino acids, counting both ends. CDR1 is SGHVS and CDR2 is FNYEAQ in the germline V gene.